This T cell receptor beta chain was captured by sequencing in a study of cytomegalovirus exposure and HLA in healthy donors (dated by TCRdb to about 2017). For the study in its entirety: An earlier analysis of about 560 of the donors reported about 260 Gb of sequence data and 90 million to 120 million unique TCR beta sequences obtained from about 179 million T cells. Genome-wide SNP genotypes for about 65% of the 666 donors were used in a later genetic analysis, which treated that subset as a discovery cohort. Across some 400 genotyped donors of the cohort, an average of about 220,000 unique TCR beta nucleotide sequences per donor were sequenced, and approximately 17% of those sequences were non-productive. Donor age, sex, ethnicity and CMV serostatus were compiled alongside the repertoire data. A separate validation cohort of approximately 130 different subjects was used in addition to the approximately 700-subject first cohort. The T cell repertoires of about 700 subjects were profiled by immunosequencing and related to cytomegalovirus serostatus. A later analysis re-examined previously published TCR beta repertoires from just over 650 donors and added high-resolution HLA genotyping to investigate patterns of TCR occurrence. Roughly 5 DR-DQ haplotypes were handled as single units for association and clustering, since linkage in the cohort was strong. An earlier analysis of some 500 of the donors applied high-throughput TCR beta sequencing to assess whether each TCR beta V gene segment acted as functional or pseudogenic. The study aimed to test whether cataloging public T cell receptors could reveal signatures of past pathogen exposure. Rather than using new phenotypic data, the later analysis identified candidate immune exposures from TCR beta sequences and from how often those sequences occurred across donors. Among the roughly 400 genotyped donors, about 83% belonged to the genetic ancestry cluster associated with self-reported Caucasian donors. Typing coverage differed by locus: A, B, C, DRB1 and DQB1 were typed in roughly 620-640 donors, DQA1 in 500 to 550, DPA1 in approximately 610, and DPB1 in approximately 450. Class I and class II HLA loci were covered by the typing at four-digit resolution. Approximately 330 gigabases of sequencing data and around 80 million unique TCR sequences made up an early release that covered several hundred HLA-typed donors. All discovery cohort repertoires had been generated on a single sequencing platform. High-throughput TCR immunosequencing, statistical association of individual TCRs with disease status, and machine learning were combined to predict cytomegalovirus infection status.

A note on this clone: Its antigen is currently not known. No quality values exist for individual bases; no much larger clone is one base distant.

Library prep was done by the immunoSEQ multiplex PCR assay. The multiplex PCR relied on a mix of 60 forward primers for TCR Vbeta segments and 13 reverse primers for TCR Jbeta segments. A multiplex PCR assay on genomic DNA amplified the CDR3 region of rearranged TCR beta genes. On the Illumina HiSeq System, the amplified TCR beta libraries were sequenced as 87-base-pair reads. In the original analysis: Across the 600 to 700 repertoires, a later analysis counted 80 million or so unique TCR beta chains, 9.5 million to 13 million of which were shared by at least two donors. A nearest-neighbor algorithm error-corrected the raw reads and collapsed the reads into unique sequences, merging closely related sequences to remove PCR and sequencing errors. V, D and J gene segments were assigned by aligning CDR3 sequences to IMGT reference sequences. For a sequence to be retained, a match of at least six nucleotides was required to both a V gene segment and a J gene segment. A rearrangement counted as productive if the CDR3 had no stop codons and remained in frame with V and J, and every other rearrangement counted as non-productive. CDR3 was defined according to IMGT convention as the region running from the second conserved V-encoded cysteine to the conserved J-encoded phenylalanine. The earlier analysis of more than 450 of the donors excluded sequences that lacked an unambiguous match to a single V gene segment. An earlier analysis of several hundred of the donors called V segments functional above 56.7% productive rearrangements and segregating when the between-donor standard deviation exceeded 5%. To diagnose cytomegalovirus status from the catalog of TCR beta chain sequences, a statistical classification framework was built. In a later analysis, TCR nucleotide sequences were compared against IMGT/GENE-DB human TR gene sequences so that V and J genes could be assigned. A later analysis assigned CDR3 sequences and most-parsimonious VDJ recombination scenarios with the TCRdist pipeline. In a later analysis, each TCR beta chain was defined by its CDR3 amino acid sequence together with its V-gene family, and reads lacking a unique V-gene family were excluded. A later analysis removed roughly 590 highly shared, low-generation-probability nucleotide sequences to deal with suspected cross-contamination and a sequencing artifact. A later analysis calculated a clonal expansion index for each public chain from normalized within-repertoire ranks of inferred template counts. In a later analysis, generation probabilities were computed using a VDJ recombination model fitted to out-of-frame rearrangements, and the results were checked against IGoR. Hypergeometric tests were used in a later analysis to score TCR-TCR, TCR-HLA and TCR-CMV co-occurrence, with a repertoire-size bias correction applied to the TCR pairs. To estimate false discovery rates, a later analysis permuted the HLA or CMV assignments 20 times. In a later analysis, co-occurring TCRs were grouped using DBSCAN, and TCRdist sequence similarity was added for clustering within HLA-allele-positive subsets. Co-occurrence clustering excluded repertoires with fewer than 30,000 or more than 120,000 public chains, plus five with anomalous nucleotide sharing. The table comes from immuneACCESS by way of TCRdb, which keeps in-frame sequences with V and J called. Part of the clones is missing from these tables; in studies checked, under half for an unresolved V gene and the rest for unknown reasons. V, J and clone size are those of that table, while D and trimming were read from the DNA. The sample table lists 75,000 to 80,000 clones, roughly 76% of them with a count of one. The ten largest make up roughly an eighth of the sample.

The research as a whole found: In a later genetic analysis, fewer N-insertions in productive TCRs were reported among donors in an Asian-associated ancestry cluster than the 666-donor mean. While some public TCRs were present in many individuals, most TCR sequences turned up only very rarely across donors. Three of the identified cytomegalovirus-associated TCR beta chains were confirmed in vitro to be specific for cytomegalovirus antigens. The cohort was sequenced for TCR beta chains only, and without alpha or paired-chain data the features that could be detected were limited. Assigning TCR associations to individual alleles was difficult when HLA alleles, especially DR and DQ, strongly co-occurred. An association between a missense DCLRE1C variant and V-gene and J-gene trimming of TCR beta chains was found in a later genetic analysis and replicated in an independent cohort. According to a later analysis, TCR association rates differed among HLA loci, with DRB1 alleles showing the most associated TCRs and HLA-C alleles showing the fewest. The only immune exposure information available for the cohort was CMV serostatus. Roughly uniform sequencing depth across donors was assumed in presence/absence analyses, although this assumption may not hold. In a later analysis, most CMV-associated TCR beta chains were found to appear HLA-restricted, with HLA associations seemingly driven largely by CMV exposure. According to a later analysis, parvovirus B19, influenza, CMV and Epstein-Barr virus appeared linked to several top co-occurrence clusters. The classifier was reported to diagnose cytomegalovirus status with high specificity and sensitivity in both the original and validation cohorts. Some IMGT-functional V segments, including TRBV6-2 and TRBV6-3, could not be told apart with the 87-base-pair reads, so those segments were excluded. HLA typing was unavailable for some donors at each locus, so association tests used only the typed subset. The sequencing pipeline was judged likely to have produced a cluster of highly shared sequence variants as a technical artifact. The authors suggested that the approach could potentially be extended to other disease states and immunological phenotypes. A later analysis associated about 17,000 TCR beta sequences with specific HLA alleles at a false discovery rate of 0.05. Linkage disequilibrium might explain the correlated functional status among segregating V segments, but an unknown experimental factor could not be ruled out. Because counts were too low, roughly 18 rarely observed V segments, including chromosome 9 orphons, were left out of the earlier analysis of 500 to 750 of the donors. The study gave a list of 150 to 200 TCR beta chains associated with cytomegalovirus. In an earlier analysis of some 640 of the donors, most TCR beta V segments were observed in productive rearrangements about 87% or about 30% of the time, broadly matching IMGT annotations. Compared with equally common non-associated chains, HLA-associated TCR beta chains in a later analysis were more clonally expanded and had lower generation probabilities. A further reported finding was that TCR beta sequences accurately predicted the HLA-A and HLA-B alleles for most subjects in the first cohort.

The cohort consisted of 600 to 750 healthy bone marrow donors. At the time of sampling, every cohort member was nominally healthy, though immune exposures that went unrecorded were likely present. The donor was CMV seropositive and was included in the group of around 300 seropositive cohort members. Each donor provided a peripheral blood sample, and peripheral blood mononuclear cells were used for TCR beta sequencing. Genomic DNA was extracted from the blood cell samples with the Qiagen DNeasy Blood Extraction Kit. From V the trimming removes 2 bases and from J it removes 8 bases, while the gene matches leave 11 bases of the junction unaccounted for. The germline V gene yields LGHNA for CDR1 and YSLEER for CDR2. The CDR3 holds 17 amino acids from the cysteine to the phenylalanine. Only the CDR3 DNA stays, 51 bases, in frame from base 1.

The chain employs TRBV4-3 and TRBJ1-4, with 10 middle bases fitting TRBD1. Sequenced material: PBMCs. The receptor was derived from a male donor in good health and CMV-seropositive. The DNA is TGCGCCAGCAGCCAATTACATACCGGGACAGGGGAAGAAAAACTGTTTTTT. Translated, this is CASSQLHTGTGEEKLFF.